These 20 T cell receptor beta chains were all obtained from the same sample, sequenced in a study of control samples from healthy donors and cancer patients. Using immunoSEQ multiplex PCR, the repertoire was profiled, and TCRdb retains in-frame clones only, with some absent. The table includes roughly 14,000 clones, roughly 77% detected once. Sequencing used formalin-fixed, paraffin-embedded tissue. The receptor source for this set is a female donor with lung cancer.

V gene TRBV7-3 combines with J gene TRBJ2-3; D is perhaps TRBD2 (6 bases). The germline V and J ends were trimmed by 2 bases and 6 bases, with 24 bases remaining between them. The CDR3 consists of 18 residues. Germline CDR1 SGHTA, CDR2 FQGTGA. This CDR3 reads CASSLGLVGGGGRDTQYF. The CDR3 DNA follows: TGTGCCAGCAGCTTAGGCCTAGTTGGAGGCGGAGGGAGGGATACGCAGTATTTT.

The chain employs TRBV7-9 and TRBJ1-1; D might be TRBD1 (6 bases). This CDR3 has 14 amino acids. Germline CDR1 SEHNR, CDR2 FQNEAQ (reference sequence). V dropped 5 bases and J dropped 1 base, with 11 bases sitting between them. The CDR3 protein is CASSPWTANTEAFF. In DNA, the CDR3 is TGTGCCAGCAGCCCCTGGACAGCGAACACTGAAGCTTTCTTT. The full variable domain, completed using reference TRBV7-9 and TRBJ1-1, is DTGVSQNPRHKITKRGQNVTFRCDPISEHNRLYWYRQTLGQGPEFLTYFQNEAQLEKSRLLSDRFSAERPKGSFSTLEIQRTEQGDSAMYLCASSPWTANTEAFFGQGTRLTVV.

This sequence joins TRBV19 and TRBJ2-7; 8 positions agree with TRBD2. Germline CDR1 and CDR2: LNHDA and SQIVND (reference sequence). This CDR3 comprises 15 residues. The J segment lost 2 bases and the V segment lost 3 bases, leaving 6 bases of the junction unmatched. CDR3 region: CASSISGGTAYEQYF. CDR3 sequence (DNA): TGTGCCAGTAGTATCTCGGGGGGGACGGCCTACGAGCAGTACTTC.

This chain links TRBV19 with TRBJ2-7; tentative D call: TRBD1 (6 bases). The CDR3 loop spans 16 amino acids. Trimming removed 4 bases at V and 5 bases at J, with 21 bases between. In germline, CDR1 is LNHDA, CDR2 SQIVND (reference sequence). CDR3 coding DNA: TGTGCCAGTAGTAGAGGGACACAGGGCCGAGCTGACGAGCAGTACTTC. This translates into CASSRGTQGRADEQYF.

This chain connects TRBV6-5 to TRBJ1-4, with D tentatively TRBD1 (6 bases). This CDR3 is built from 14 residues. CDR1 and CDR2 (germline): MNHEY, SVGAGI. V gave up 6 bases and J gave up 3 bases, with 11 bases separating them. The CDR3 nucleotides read TGTGCCAGCAGAGCAGGGGCGGCTAATGAAAAACTGTTTTTT. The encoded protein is CASRAGAANEKLFF.

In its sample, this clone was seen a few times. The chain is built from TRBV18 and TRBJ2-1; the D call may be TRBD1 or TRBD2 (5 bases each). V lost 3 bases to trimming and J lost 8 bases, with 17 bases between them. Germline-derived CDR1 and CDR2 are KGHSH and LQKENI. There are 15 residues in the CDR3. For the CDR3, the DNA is TGTGCCAGCTCACCCCCATGGGGGAATGGATATGAGCAGTTCTTC. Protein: CASSPPWGNGYEQFF.

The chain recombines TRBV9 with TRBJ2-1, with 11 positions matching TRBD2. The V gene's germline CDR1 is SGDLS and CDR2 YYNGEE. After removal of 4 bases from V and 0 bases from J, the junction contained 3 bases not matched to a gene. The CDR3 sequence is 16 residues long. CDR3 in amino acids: CASSRSGGASYNEQFF. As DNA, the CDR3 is TGTGCCAGCAGCCGTAGCGGGGGGGCCTCCTACAATGAGCAGTTCTTC.

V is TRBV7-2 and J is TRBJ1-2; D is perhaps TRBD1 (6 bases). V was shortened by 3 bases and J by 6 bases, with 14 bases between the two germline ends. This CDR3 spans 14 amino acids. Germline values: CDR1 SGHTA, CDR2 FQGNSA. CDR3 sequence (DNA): TGTGCCAGCAGCTTGAAGGGAGGGGGGAATGGCTACACCTTC. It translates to CASSLKGGGNGYTF.

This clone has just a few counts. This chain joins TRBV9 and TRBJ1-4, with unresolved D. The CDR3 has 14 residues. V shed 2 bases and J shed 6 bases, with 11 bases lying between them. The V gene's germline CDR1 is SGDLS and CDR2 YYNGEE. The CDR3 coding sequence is TGTGCCAGCAGCGTTTGGGCGAGCGATGAAAAACTGTTTTTT. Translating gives CASSVWASDEKLFF.

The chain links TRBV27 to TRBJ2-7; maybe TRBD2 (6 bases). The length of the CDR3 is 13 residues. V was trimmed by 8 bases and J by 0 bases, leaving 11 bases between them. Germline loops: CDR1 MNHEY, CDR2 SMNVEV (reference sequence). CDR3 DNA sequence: TGTGCCAGCCGGGACTTCAACTCCTACGAGCAGTACTTC. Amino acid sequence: CASRDFNSYEQYF.

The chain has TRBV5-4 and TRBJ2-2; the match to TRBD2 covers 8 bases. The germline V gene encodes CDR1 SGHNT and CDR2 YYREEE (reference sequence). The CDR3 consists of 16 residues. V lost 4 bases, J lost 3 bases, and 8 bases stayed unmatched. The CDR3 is CASSTGAGADTGELFF. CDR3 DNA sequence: TGTGCCAGCAGCACGGGAGCGGGAGCGGACACCGGGGAGCTGTTTTTT.

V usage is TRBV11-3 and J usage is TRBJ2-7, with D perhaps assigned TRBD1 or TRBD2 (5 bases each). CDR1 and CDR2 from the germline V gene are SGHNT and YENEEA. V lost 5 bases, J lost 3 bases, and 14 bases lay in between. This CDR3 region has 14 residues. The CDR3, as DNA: TGTGCCAGCAGCGTCCGGGACGGTTACTACGAGCAGTACTTC. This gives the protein CASSVRDGYYEQYF.

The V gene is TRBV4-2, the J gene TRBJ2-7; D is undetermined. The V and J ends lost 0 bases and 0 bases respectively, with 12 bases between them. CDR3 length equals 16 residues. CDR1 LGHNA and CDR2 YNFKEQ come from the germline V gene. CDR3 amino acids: CASSQEGGRPSYEQYF. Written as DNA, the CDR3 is TGTGCCAGCAGCCAAGAGGGCGGCAGACCCTCCTACGAGCAGTACTTC.

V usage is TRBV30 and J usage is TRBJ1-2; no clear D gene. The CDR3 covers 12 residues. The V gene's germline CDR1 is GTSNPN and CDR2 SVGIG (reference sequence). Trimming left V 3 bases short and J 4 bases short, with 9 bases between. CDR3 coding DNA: TGTGCCTGGAGCATAGGACTCTATGGCTACACCTTC. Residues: CAWSIGLYGYTF.

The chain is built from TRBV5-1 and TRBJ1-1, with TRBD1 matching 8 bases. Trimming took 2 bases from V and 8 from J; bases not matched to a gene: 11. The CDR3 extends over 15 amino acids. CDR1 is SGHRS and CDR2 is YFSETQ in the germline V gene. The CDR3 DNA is TGCGCCAGCAGCTTTCGGACAGGGCAGTTCGACGAAGCTTTCTTT. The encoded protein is CASSFRTGQFDEAFF.

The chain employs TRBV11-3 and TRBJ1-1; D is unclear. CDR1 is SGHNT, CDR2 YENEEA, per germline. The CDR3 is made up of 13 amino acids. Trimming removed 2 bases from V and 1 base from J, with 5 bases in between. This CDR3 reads CASSLRWNTEAFF. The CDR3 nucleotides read TGTGCCAGCAGCTTACGTTGGAACACTGAAGCTTTCTTT.

The CDR3 protein is CASSDTGLAGGSSYNEQFF. The DNA of the CDR3 is TGTGCCAGCAGTGATACGGGACTAGCGGGGGGGAGCTCCTACAATGAGCAGTTCTTC. The chain couples TRBV2 to TRBJ2-1; 16 nucleotides match TRBD2. This CDR3 has 19 residues. With V trimmed by 3 bases and J by 0 bases, 5 bases remained unmatched. Germline V gene data show CDR1 as SNHLY and CDR2 as FYNNEI.

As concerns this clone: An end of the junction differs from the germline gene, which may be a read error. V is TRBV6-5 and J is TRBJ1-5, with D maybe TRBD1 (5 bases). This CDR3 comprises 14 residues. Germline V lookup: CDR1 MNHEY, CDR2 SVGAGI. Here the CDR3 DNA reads TGTGTCAGCAGTTACTCATTGGGGGATCAGCCCCAGCATTTT. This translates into CVSSYSLGDQPQHF.

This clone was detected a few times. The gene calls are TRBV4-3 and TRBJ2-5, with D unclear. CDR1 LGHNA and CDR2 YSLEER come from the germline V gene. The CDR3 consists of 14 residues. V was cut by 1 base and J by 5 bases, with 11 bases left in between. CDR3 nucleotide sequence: TGCGCCAGCAGCCAAGGACCCCGGGCGGAGACCCAGTACTTC. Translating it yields CASSQGPRAETQYF.

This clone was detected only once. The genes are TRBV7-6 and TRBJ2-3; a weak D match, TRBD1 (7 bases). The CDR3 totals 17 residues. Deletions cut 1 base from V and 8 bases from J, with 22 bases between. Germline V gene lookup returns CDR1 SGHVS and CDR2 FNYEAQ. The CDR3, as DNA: TGTGCCAGCAGCTTAGACCAAGGAGGGGACAGCTCGGTTACGCAGTATTTT. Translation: CASSLDQGGDSSVTQYF.